Described below is a single T cell receptor beta chain sequence and its context. The clone's antigen remains unknown. No clone much larger than this one lies a single base away; base qualities are absent. Only healthy Caucasian donors were included. Three pairs of female monozygotic twins, all aged roughly 18 to 29 years, made up the twin cohort. RNA for TCR libraries was isolated from peripheral blood mononuclear cells. V loses 1 base of germline sequence and J loses 4 bases, and the interval between the two ends is 14 bases. Taken from cysteine to phenylalanine, the CDR3 has 15 residues. Only the CDR3 region is kept as DNA, spanning 45 bases read in frame from base 1. For CDR1 and CDR2, the germline V gene lists SGHDT and YYEEEE. The sample belongs to a study of identical twins (dated by TCRdb to the mid-2010s). Regarding the complete study: The study deep-sequenced TCR alpha and beta repertoires from monozygotic twins, unrelated adults of various ages and cord blood to test whether fetal clonotypes persist. Replicate twin experiments were performed at different times using different library preparation protocols to rule out contamination. The full study reports these points: In beta out-of-frame sequences, excess twin sharing was weaker, because having fewer shared sequences lowered the signal-to-noise ratio. Abundant cord blood beta clonotypes carried fewer insertions; young adult naive repertoires showed a weaker similar trend, while memory repertoires showed none. Conclusions relied on cross-sectional statistical analysis, since the same donors could not be followed over many years. Invariant T cells such as MAIT and iNKT could partly confound zero-insertion analyses, although diverse VJ usage argued against such confounding for most clonotypes. In monozygotic twins, recombination models systematically underestimated out-of-frame TCR alpha sharing, but the models matched the sharing seen between unrelated individuals. Compared with coincidental sharing between unrelated individuals, out-of-frame TCR alpha sequences shared between twins had an excess of sequences with low generation probability.

The library came from 5' RACE. The instrument was an Illumina HiSeq 2000. A universal primer binding site was introduced by template switching, and a unique molecular identifier was present in the final cDNA, enabling accurate counting of TCR cDNA molecules. Specific primers in the conserved constant-segment region were used to synthesize first-strand cDNA for TCR alpha and beta chains. To control for contamination, each cDNA library was double barcoded with a SMART-Mk sample barcode plus Illumina barcodes. TruSeq adapter sequences, together with Illumina sample barcodes, were added in two successive PCR steps. The Illumina HiSeq platform was used with custom primers to sequence TCR alpha and beta cDNA libraries. As for the authors' bioinformatics: MiGEC processed the raw reads to extract unique molecular identifiers, while MiXCR was used to determine the CDR3 positions. Recombination models were inferred per individual with the repgenHMM and IGoR tools using an EM algorithm. The tcR package in R was used for shared clonotype analysis, with sharing normalized by the product of cloneset sizes. To study raw recombination free of thymic and clonal selection effects, out-of-frame nonproductive sequences were analyzed. Using fastp trimming at Q25 and MiXCR clonotype assembly, TCRdb reanalyzed the public sequencing data and kept in-frame beta chains. Each CDR3 protein appears once, grouped with its most common genes and DNA. TCRdb's processing, not the authors', yielded these V and J calls. The sample includes 700,000 or so distinct CDR3 sequences, with 21% observed a single time. Together, the top ten hold over 4% of the sample.

These data are also associated with another study on T cells expressing NK-cell markers. The other study reports the following: In sorted CD3+CD56+NKG2C+, CD3+CD56+NKG2C- and CD3+CD56-NKG2C+ T-cell subsets from several donors, TCR beta-chain repertoires were profiled. Of the eight sequenced donors, seven were found to be HCMV-seropositive and one was found to be HCMV-seronegative. In several experiments an anti-gammadeltaTCR antibody was added to restrict sorting to alphabetaTCR-expressing T cells. For more than 5 donors, the dominant CD3+CD56+NKG2C+ clonotypes were among the top 10 CD8+ clonotypes and accounted for about 1.0-8% of CD8+ T cells. Those dominant clonotypes were again the most abundant among CD3+CD56-NKG2C+ cells in a few donors, at roughly 25-65%. Whether the expanded NKG2C-expressing T cell clones were specific for HCMV antigens was left unclear. Randomly selected healthy volunteers, three men and five women, were used as the eight sequenced donors. A commercial ELISA kit detecting HCMV-specific IgG in serum was used to determine HCMV serostatus. For five or six donors, bulk peripheral blood T-cell repertoires were also sequenced from unsorted PBMC. MIGEC was used to demultiplex reads and group reads by UMI, and MiTCR was used to assemble and quantify clonotypes. To exclude erroneous sequences, any TCR cDNA sequence not supported by at least two reads was discarded. The tcR package was used for downstream repertoire analysis, and clonotypes were matched between fractions using CDR3 nucleotide sequence together with V segment. VDJmatch was used to annotate antigen specificity against VDJdb, with one amino acid substitution allowed in CDR3.

In this chain, TRBV5-6 is recombined with TRBJ1-1; the D gene is perhaps TRBD1, on 6 matching bases. The sequencing sample was made of PBMCs. The origin of this receptor is a woman aged 18-29 years in good health. The CDR3 region: CASSLLTGLGTEAFF. Here is the DNA: TGTGCCAGCAGCTTGCTGACAGGTTTGGGCACTGAAGCTTTCTTT.